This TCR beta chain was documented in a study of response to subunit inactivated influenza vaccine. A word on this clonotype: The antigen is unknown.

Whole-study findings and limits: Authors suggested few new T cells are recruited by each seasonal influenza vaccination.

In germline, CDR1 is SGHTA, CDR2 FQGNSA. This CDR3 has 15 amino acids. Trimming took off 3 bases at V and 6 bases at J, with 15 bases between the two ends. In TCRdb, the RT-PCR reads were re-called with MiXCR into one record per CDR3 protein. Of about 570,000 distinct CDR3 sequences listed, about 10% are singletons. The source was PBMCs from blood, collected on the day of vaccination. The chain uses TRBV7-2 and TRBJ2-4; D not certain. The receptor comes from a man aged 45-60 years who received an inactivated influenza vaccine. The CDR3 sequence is CASSLAYGLGNIQYF. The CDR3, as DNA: TGTGCCAGCAGCTTGGCATACGGGCTCGGAAACATTCAGTACTTC.